Each of the 31 T cell receptor beta chains below was sequenced from the same sample in a study of shared clonotypes between healthy human individuals. Clones were read by immunoSEQ multiplex PCR, and TCRdb kept only the in-frame ones, dropping some. The sample lists about 590,000 clones; nearly 97% were seen once. Cells designated naive CD8 were CD45RO-negative and were positively selected for CCR7, with terminally differentiated effector memory CD45RA+ cells excluded. Sequencing was carried out using naive CD8+ T cells sorted from blood. Source of these receptors: a young woman in good health.

V and J are TRBV13 and TRBJ1-1; the D is unclear. The V end lost 4 bases, the J end lost 0 bases, and 18 bases lay between the germline ends. The germline gives CDR1 PRHDT, CDR2 FYEKMQ (reference sequence). This CDR3 comprises 17 residues. In DNA form, the CDR3 reads TGTGCCAGCAGCTCAGCGGGGATTTACAGAGTGAACACTGAAGCTTTCTTT. This encodes CASSSAGIYRVNTEAFF.

The V gene is TRBV7-9, the J gene TRBJ2-7; D is undetermined. The CDR3 covers 14 residues. Germline assignment: CDR1 SEHNR and CDR2 FQNEAQ (reference sequence). The V and J ends lost 0 bases and 4 bases respectively, with 10 bases between them. CDR3 sequence reads: CASSLAGRPYEQYF. CDR3 DNA sequence: TGTGCCAGCAGCTTAGCGGGAAGACCGTACGAGCAGTACTTC.

For this clone: Other DNA sequences of this sample code for an identical CDR3. J is TRBJ2-3 and V is TRBV13, with D tentatively TRBD2 (6 bases). CDR3 size: 14 residues. V lost 4 bases and J 0 bases, leaving 8 bases between the germline ends. CDR1 and CDR2 from the germline V gene are PRHDT and FYEKMQ (reference sequence). CDR3 loop: CASSSGLSTDTQYF. The CDR3 nucleotides are TGTGCCAGCAGCTCAGGACTAAGCACAGATACGCAGTATTTT.

The chain has TRBV9 and TRBJ2-7, with D tentatively TRBD2 (6 bases). The CDR3 extends over 14 amino acids. Trimming removed 3 bases from V and 0 bases from J, with 10 bases in between. Germline CDR1 and CDR2: SGDLS and YYNGEE. The CDR3 region has the DNA TGTGCCAGCAGCGGCACTAGCAACTCCTACGAGCAGTACTTC. Amino acids: CASSGTSNSYEQYF. The whole variable domain, remainder taken from reference TRBV9 and TRBJ2-7, is DSGVTQTPKHLITATGQRVTLRCSPRSGDLSVYWYQQSLDQGLQFLIQYYNGEERAKGNILERFSAQQFPDLHSELNLSSLELGDSALYFCASSGTSNSYEQYFGPGTRLTVT.

The gene calls are TRBV5-5 and TRBJ2-7, with 7 bases identical to TRBD1. Germline CDR1 reads SGHKS; CDR2 reads YYEKEE (reference sequence). The V segment lost 2 bases and the J segment 1 base; nucleotides outside the gene matches: 3. This CDR3 has 14 residues. CDR3 residues: CASSFDRESYEQYF. The CDR3 DNA follows: TGTGCCAGCAGCTTCGACAGGGAGTCCTACGAGCAGTACTTC.

The chain carries TRBV2 and TRBJ2-1; 8 bases agree with TRBD2. After removal of 7 bases from V and 8 bases from J, the junction contained 7 bases not matched to a gene. From germline, CDR1 is SNHLY and CDR2 FYNNEI. The CDR3 loop spans 13 amino acids. CDR3 DNA: TGTGCCAGCATACCGGGACTAGTGCATGAGCAGTTCTTC. Translation gives CASIPGLVHEQFF.

The chain joins TRBV29-1 to TRBJ2-7; 9 bases map to TRBD1. Germline V gene sequence: CDR1 SQVTM, CDR2 ANQGSEA. The CDR3 has 14 residues. V shed 7 bases and J 3 bases; nucleotides not matched to a gene: 10. DNA of the CDR3: TGCAGCGGTTATGGGACAGGGATCTTCTACGAGCAGTACTTC. As protein: CSGYGTGIFYEQYF.

Worth noting for this clone: Other DNA sequences within the sample encode an identical CDR3. The CDR3 region is CASSEWGSYEQYF. In nucleotides, the CDR3 is TGTGCCAGCAGTGAGTGGGGCTCCTACGAGCAGTACTTC. V is TRBV2 and J is TRBJ2-7; no firm D call. CDR3 size: 13 residues. V gave up 3 bases and J gave up 0 bases, with 6 bases separating them. Looked up from germline, CDR1 is SNHLY and CDR2 is FYNNEI. Variable domain in full (rest from reference TRBV2 and TRBJ2-7): EPEVTQTPSHQVTQMGQEVILRCVPISNHLYFYWYRQILGQKVEFLVSFYNNEISEKSEIFDDQFSVERPDGSNFTLKIRSTKLEDSAMYFCASSEWGSYEQYFGPGTRLTVT.

The chain uses TRBV27 and TRBJ2-7, with TRBD2 identical over 7 bases. CDR3 length: 15 amino acids. Germline values: CDR1 MNHEY, CDR2 SMNVEV (reference sequence). V was pared by 5 bases and J by 0 bases, with 7 bases of the junction left unmatched. CDR3 coding DNA: TGTGCCAGCAGTGTTATAGCGGGTCTCTCCTACGAGCAGTACTTC. As protein: CASSVIAGLSYEQYF.

The chain joins TRBV10-2 to TRBJ2-7; D might be TRBD2 (6 bases). The CDR3 runs 13 residues. V lost 3 bases and J 3 bases, leaving 9 bases between the germline ends. The germline V gene has CDR1 WSHSY and CDR2 SAAADI. The CDR3 nucleotides are TGCGCCAGCAGTGATACGGGGGACTACGAGCAGTACTTC. Protein product: CASSDTGDYEQYF.

This sequence joins TRBV7-9 and TRBJ2-7, with 7 bases lining up with TRBD1. V was pared by 5 bases and J by 3 bases, with 4 bases of the junction left unmatched. The V gene's germline CDR1 is SEHNR and CDR2 FQNEAQ (reference sequence). The CDR3 is 13 amino acids. The CDR3 nucleotides are TGTGCCAGCAGCCGCGACAGGGTCTACGAGCAGTACTTC. This encodes CASSRDRVYEQYF.

The chain links TRBV6-5 to TRBJ1-2; no clear D gene. Germline CDR1 and CDR2: MNHEY and SVGAGI. This CDR3 region has 15 residues. V dropped 0 bases and J dropped 4 bases, with 12 bases sitting between them. The CDR3 loop is CASSYSSEDFYGYTF. As DNA, the CDR3 is TGTGCCAGCAGTTACTCGAGTGAGGATTTCTATGGCTACACCTTC.

This chain uses TRBV7-8 with TRBJ2-3, with D perhaps TRBD1 or TRBD2 (5 bases each). The CDR3 covers 12 residues. Between the trimmed V and J ends, which lost 4 bases and 4 bases, there was a span of 6 bases. Germline lookup yields CDR1 SGHVS and CDR2 FQNEAQ. As DNA, the CDR3 is TGTGCCAGCAGCTGGGGGTCAGATACGCAGTATTTT. Protein: CASSWGSDTQYF.

The chain links TRBV6-5 to TRBJ1-1; 7 bases map to TRBD1. This CDR3 is 15 amino acids long. Germline trimming cut 2 bases from V and 3 bases from J; bases unmatched to any gene: 6. In germline, CDR1 is MNHEY, CDR2 SVGAGI. The CDR3 coding sequence is TGTGCCAGCAGTTACGACAGGGCAGGTTACACTGAAGCTTTCTTT. It codes for CASSYDRAGYTEAFF.

V is TRBV6-1 and J is TRBJ1-4; possible D gene TRBD1, 6 bases. This CDR3 region has 17 residues. The V end was cut by 1 base, the J end by 1 base, with 13 bases between. Germline assignment: CDR1 MNHNS and CDR2 SASEGT. For the CDR3, the DNA is TGTGCCAGCAGTGAAGGGGCAGGGGTTGGAACTAATGAAAAACTGTTTTTT. Translation gives CASSEGAGVGTNEKLFF.

The chain combines TRBV7-3 with TRBJ2-2; D could derive from TRBD1 or TRBD2 (5 bases each). The CDR3 sequence is 15 residues long. CDR1 is SGHTA, CDR2 FQGTGA, per germline. Trimming shortened V by 5 bases and J by 2 bases, and 12 bases separated the two germline ends. CDR3 DNA sequence: TGTGCCAGCAGCCCCCGGGGCACCAACACCGGGGAGCTGTTTTTT. This encodes CASSPRGTNTGELFF.

Comment on this clone: The same CDR3 also results from other DNA sequences found in this sample. J is TRBJ2-7 and V is TRBV19; 7 nucleotides match TRBD2. The CDR3 totals 14 residues. Trimming removed 3 bases from V and 4 bases from J; junction bases left unmatched: 6. The germline V gene encodes CDR1 LNHDA and CDR2 SQIVND (reference sequence). CDR3 in amino acids: CASSISSGTYEQYF. CDR3 DNA: TGTGCCAGTAGTATCTCGAGCGGGACTTACGAGCAGTACTTC.

This chain uses TRBV28 with TRBJ2-5; D might be TRBD2 (6 bases). Trimming took 5 bases from V and 5 from J, leaving 27 bases between them. The CDR3 runs 18 residues. Germline lookup yields CDR1 MDHEN and CDR2 SYDVKM. The CDR3, as DNA: TGTGCCAGCAGTCGGACAAACACCGGGCCGGAGGGGCGGGAGACCCAGTACTTC. It codes for CASSRTNTGPEGRETQYF.

The chain combines TRBV11-2 with TRBJ2-7; perhaps TRBD1 as D (6 bases). V shed 5 bases and J shed 2 bases, with 10 bases lying between them. The germline V gene encodes CDR1 SGHAT and CDR2 FQNNGV. This CDR3 comprises 13 residues. The CDR3 DNA follows: TGTGCCAGCAGCCCCCGGACAGCCTACGAGCAGTACTTC. Its protein product is CASSPRTAYEQYF. The complete variable domain, with remaining parts taken from reference TRBV11-2 and TRBJ2-7, reads EAGVAQSPRYKIIEKRQSVAFWCNPISGHATLYWYQQILGQGPKLLIQFQNNGVVDDSQLPKDRFSAERLKGVDSTLKIQPAKLEDSAVYLCASSPRTAYEQYFGPGTRLTVT.

CDR3 nucleotide sequence: TGTGCCAGTAGTATACGAAGAATGAACACTGAAGCTTTCTTT. Protein sequence: CASSIRRMNTEAFF. This chain links TRBV19 with TRBJ1-1; D is uncertain. The CDR3 sequence is 14 residues long. The V gene lost 2 bases and the J gene lost 0 bases, with 7 bases spanning the gap. Germline CDR1 reads LNHDA; CDR2 reads SQIVND (reference sequence).

This chain joins TRBV30 and TRBJ1-2; D perhaps matches TRBD1 (5 bases). The germline V and J ends were trimmed by 2 bases and 5 bases, with 15 bases remaining between them. The CDR3 has 14 amino acids. Germline V lookup: CDR1 GTSNPN, CDR2 SVGIG (reference sequence). CDR3 nucleotides: TGTGCCTGGAGTTGGGACCGGCCTGTATATGGCTACACCTTC. Translating it yields CAWSWDRPVYGYTF.

This chain connects TRBV6-5 to TRBJ2-1, with 9 bases fitting TRBD2. Germline V gene sequence: CDR1 MNHEY, CDR2 SVGAGI. The CDR3 consists of 15 residues. V was pared by 0 bases and J by 6 bases, with 3 bases of the junction left unmatched. DNA for the CDR3: TGTGCCAGCAGTTACTCCTTAGCGGGAGCCAATGAGCAGTTCTTC. It translates to CASSYSLAGANEQFF.

The rearrangement uses TRBV27 and TRBJ2-7; D gene ambiguous. V gave up 5 bases and J gave up 5 bases, with 13 bases separating them. The CDR3 length is 13 residues. Germline CDR1 MNHEY, CDR2 SMNVEV (reference sequence). In DNA form, the CDR3 reads TGTGCCAGCAGTCACGGTGTTCCCCACGAGCAGTACTTC. Amino acids: CASSHGVPHEQYF.

This CDR3 reads CASSERGTGFGYTF. The CDR3 DNA follows: TGTGCCAGCAGTGAAAGGGGGACAGGGTTCGGCTACACCTTC. The chain uses TRBV6-1 and TRBJ1-2, with 9 bases lining up with TRBD1. CDR1 is MNHNS and CDR2 is SASEGT in the germline V gene. CDR3 length: 14 amino acids. V trimming: 2 bases; J trimming: 8 bases; junction bases outside the gene matches: 6.

V and J are TRBV19 and TRBJ2-7, with TRBD2 identical over 7 bases. With V trimmed by 9 bases and J by 0 bases, 5 bases remained unmatched. Germline-derived CDR1 and CDR2 are LNHDA and SQIVND (reference sequence). This CDR3 is built from 13 residues. The DNA of the CDR3 is TGTGCCAGCCGCGGGAGCAGCTCCTACGAGCAGTACTTC. The encoded protein is CASRGSSSYEQYF.

V is TRBV7-2 and J is TRBJ2-7; tentatively, D is TRBD2 (6 bases). V shed 1 base and J shed 2 bases, with 18 bases lying between them. Germline V lookup: CDR1 SGHTA, CDR2 FQGNSA. There are 17 residues in the CDR3. The CDR3 protein is CASSLGGVAAVTYEQYF. In nucleotides, the CDR3 is TGTGCCAGCAGCTTAGGGGGTGTAGCGGCAGTAACCTACGAGCAGTACTTC.

This chain links TRBV9 with TRBJ2-1; D is perhaps TRBD2 (6 bases). CDR1 and CDR2 from the germline V gene are SGDLS and YYNGEE. Trimming shortened V by 6 bases and J by 5 bases, and 9 bases separated the two germline ends. The CDR3 has 12 residues. CDR3 DNA sequence: TGTGCCAGCACCGGGACTGACAATGAGCAGTTCTTC. It specifies CASTGTDNEQFF. The full variable domain, with the rest looked up from reference TRBV9 and TRBJ2-1, is DSGVTQTPKHLITATGQRVTLRCSPRSGDLSVYWYQQSLDQGLQFLIQYYNGEERAKGNILERFSAQQFPDLHSELNLSSLELGDSALYFCASTGTDNEQFFGPGTRLTVL.

The J gene is TRBJ2-2, the V gene TRBV29-1; possibly TRBD2 for D (6 bases). This CDR3 has 13 residues. The germline CDR1 and CDR2 sequences are SQVTM and ANQGSEA. V was shortened by 3 bases and J by 4 bases, with 9 bases between the two germline ends. CDR3 sequence reads: CSVEVAATGELFF. The CDR3 DNA reads as TGCAGCGTTGAGGTAGCGGCCACCGGGGAGCTGTTTTTT.

The V and J genes are TRBV6-5 and TRBJ2-1; D gene uncertain. Per germline, CDR1 MNHEY and CDR2 SVGAGI. This CDR3 has 13 residues. Trimming removed 5 bases from V and 16 bases from J, with 21 bases in between. Here the CDR3 reads CASSASIQDERFF. Written as DNA, the CDR3 is TGTGCCAGCAGTGCCTCTATACAAGATGAGCGTTTCTTC.

The chain has TRBV5-6 and TRBJ2-1, with TRBD2 matching 9 bases. Trimming at V came to 3 bases and at J to 8 bases, leaving 12 bases not matched to a gene. Germline values: CDR1 SGHDT, CDR2 YYEEEE. The CDR3 extends over 16 amino acids. The CDR3 spells CASSWGAGGPGDEQFF. CDR3 coding DNA: TGTGCCAGCAGCTGGGGTGCGGGAGGGCCGGGAGATGAGCAGTTCTTC.

Only one count was recorded for this clone. The CDR3 spells CSAYTGGGYTF. The CDR3 DNA reads as TGCAGTGCTTACACAGGGGGTGGCTACACCTTC. This chain uses TRBV20-1 with TRBJ1-2, with 8 bases identical to TRBD1. The J segment lost 7 bases and the V segment lost 5 bases, leaving 3 bases of the junction unmatched. Germline-derived CDR1 and CDR2 are DFQATT and SNEGSKA (reference sequence). This CDR3 has 11 residues.